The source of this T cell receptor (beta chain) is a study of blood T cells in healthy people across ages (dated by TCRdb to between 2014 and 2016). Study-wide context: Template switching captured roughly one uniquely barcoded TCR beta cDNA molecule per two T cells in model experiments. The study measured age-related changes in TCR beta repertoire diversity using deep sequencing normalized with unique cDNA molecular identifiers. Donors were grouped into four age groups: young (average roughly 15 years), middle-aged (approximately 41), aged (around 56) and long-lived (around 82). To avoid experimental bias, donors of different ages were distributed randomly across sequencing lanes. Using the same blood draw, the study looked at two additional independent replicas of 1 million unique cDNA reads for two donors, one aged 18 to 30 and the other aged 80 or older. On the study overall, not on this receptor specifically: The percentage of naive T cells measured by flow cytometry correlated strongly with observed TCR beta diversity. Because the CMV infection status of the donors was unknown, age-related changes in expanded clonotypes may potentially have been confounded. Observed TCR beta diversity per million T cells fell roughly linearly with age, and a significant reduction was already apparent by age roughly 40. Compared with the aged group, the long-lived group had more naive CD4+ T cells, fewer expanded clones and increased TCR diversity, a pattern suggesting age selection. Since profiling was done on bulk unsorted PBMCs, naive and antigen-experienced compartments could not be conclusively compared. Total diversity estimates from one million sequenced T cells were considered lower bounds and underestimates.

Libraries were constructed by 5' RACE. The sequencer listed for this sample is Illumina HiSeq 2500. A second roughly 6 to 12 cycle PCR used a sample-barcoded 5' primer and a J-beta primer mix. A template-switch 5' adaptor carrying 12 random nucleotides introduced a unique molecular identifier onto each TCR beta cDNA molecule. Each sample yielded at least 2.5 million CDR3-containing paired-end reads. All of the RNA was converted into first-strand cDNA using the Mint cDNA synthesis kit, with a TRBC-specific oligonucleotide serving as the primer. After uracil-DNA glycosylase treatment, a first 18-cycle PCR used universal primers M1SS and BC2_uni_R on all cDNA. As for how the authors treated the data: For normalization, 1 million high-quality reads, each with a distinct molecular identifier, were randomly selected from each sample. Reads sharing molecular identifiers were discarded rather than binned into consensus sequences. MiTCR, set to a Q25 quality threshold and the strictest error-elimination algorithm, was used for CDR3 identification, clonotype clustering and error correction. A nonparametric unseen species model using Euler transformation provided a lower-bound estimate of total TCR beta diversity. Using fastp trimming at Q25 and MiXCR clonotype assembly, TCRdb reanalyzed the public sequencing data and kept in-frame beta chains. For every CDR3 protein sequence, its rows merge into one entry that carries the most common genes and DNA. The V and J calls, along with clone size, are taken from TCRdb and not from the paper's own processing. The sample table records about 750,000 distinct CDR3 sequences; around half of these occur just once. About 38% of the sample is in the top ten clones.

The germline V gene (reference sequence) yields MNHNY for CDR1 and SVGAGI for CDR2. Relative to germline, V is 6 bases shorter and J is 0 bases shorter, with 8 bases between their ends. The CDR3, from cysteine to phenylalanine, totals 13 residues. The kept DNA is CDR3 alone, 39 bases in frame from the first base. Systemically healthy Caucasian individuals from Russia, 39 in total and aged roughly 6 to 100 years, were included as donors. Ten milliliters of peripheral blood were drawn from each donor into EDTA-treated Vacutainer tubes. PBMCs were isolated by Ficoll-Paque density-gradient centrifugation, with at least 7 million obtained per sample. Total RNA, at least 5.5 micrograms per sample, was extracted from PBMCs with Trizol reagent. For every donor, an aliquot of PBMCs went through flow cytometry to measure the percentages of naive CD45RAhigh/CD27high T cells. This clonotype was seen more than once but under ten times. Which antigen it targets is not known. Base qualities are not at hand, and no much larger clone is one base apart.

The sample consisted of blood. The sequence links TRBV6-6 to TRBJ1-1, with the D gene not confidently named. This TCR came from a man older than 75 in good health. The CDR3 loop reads CASRGALNTEAFF. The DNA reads TGTGCCAGCAGGGGTGCCCTGAACACTGAAGCTTTCTTT.